The subject of this entry is one T cell receptor beta chain. The antigen remains undetermined. The data derive from a study of shared clonotypes between healthy human individuals. The overall study: Per donor, CD8 memory used one plate, CD8 naive used two, CD4 memory used three and CD4 naive used three. Study-wide points: Limited genetic and exposure-history diversity came from having few donors. When compared with the clonotypes that were shared by all four sorted-subset donors, the non-shared clonotypes turned out to have lower generation probabilities.

The protocol was immunoSEQ multiplex PCR, while the TCRdb copy is restricted to in-frame clones and leaves out a portion. Of millions of clones listed, about 95% were seen once; the top ten hold 1% to 1.3%. Terminally differentiated effector memory CD45RA+ cells were left out of the naive CD8 fraction, which was CD45RO-negative and positively selected for CCR7. Donors comprised only Caucasian adults living in Nashville, Tennessee. This TCR was recovered from a man aged 18 to 30 in good health. Sequencing input: naive CD8+ T cells sorted from blood.

CDR3 sequence (DNA): TGTGCCAGCAGCAGTGGGGCCTTCACAGATACGCAGTATTTT. Its translation: CASSSGAFTDTQYF. The chain uses TRBV7-9 and TRBJ2-3; D is possibly TRBD1 (5 bases). The CDR3 contains 14 residues. Per the germline V gene, CDR1 is SEHNR and CDR2 is FQNEAQ (reference sequence). Trimming left V 5 bases short and J 2 bases short, with 11 bases between.